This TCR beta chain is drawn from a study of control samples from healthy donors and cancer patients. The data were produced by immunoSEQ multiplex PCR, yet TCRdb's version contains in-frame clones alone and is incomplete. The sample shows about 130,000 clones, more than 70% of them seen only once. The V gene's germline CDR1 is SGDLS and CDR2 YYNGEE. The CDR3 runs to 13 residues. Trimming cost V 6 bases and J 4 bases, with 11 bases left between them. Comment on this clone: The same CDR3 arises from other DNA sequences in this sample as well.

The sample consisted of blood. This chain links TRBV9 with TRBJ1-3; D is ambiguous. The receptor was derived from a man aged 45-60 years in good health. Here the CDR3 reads CASTAGPGNTIYF. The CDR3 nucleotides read TGTGCCAGCACCGCTGGCCCCGGAAACACCATATATTTT.